These T cell receptor beta chains were read from a single sample in a study of blood T cell repertoires in COVID-19. The data were produced by immunoSEQ multiplex PCR, yet TCRdb's version contains in-frame clones alone and is incomplete. The sample lists about 300,000 clones; nearly 90% were seen once. Material for sequencing was peripheral blood. Source of these receptors: a woman in her twenties or thirties with COVID-19, enrolled during active disease. The CDR3 runs from the conserved cysteine through the conserved F or W. The size of a clone is reported for some rows only, either as once, few or many, or as a class for expanded clones.

v_gene	abundance	j_gene	CDR3aa
TRBV12-3/TRBV12-4	NA	TRBJ1-1	CASSSGNTEAFF
TRBV2	NA	TRBJ1-1	CASGASLNTEAFF
TRBV7-2	NA	TRBJ2-5	CASSLKLAGNQETQYF
TRBV6-5	once	TRBJ1-2	CASSFRVPYGYTF
TRBV19	NA	TRBJ1-2	CASSTLQGVEDGYTF
TRBV11-3	NA	TRBJ2-1	CASSLGLAPRQFF
TRBV11-2	NA	TRBJ1-1	CASSRGRGTEAFF
TRBV4-2	NA	TRBJ2-5	CASSQGDSGRPQETQYF
TRBV4-2	NA	TRBJ1-2	CASSQVRDGYTF
TRBV7-9	NA	TRBJ2-2	CASSGEGLMGTGELFF
TRBV11-3	NA	TRBJ1-2	CASSGRGLYYGYTF
TRBV2	NA	TRBJ1-2	CASSEAGQGAGYTF
TRBV28	NA	TRBJ1-1	CASSTLGTANTEAFF
TRBV29-1	NA	TRBJ1-1	CSVTENTEAFF
TRBV7-3	once	TRBJ2-1	CASSLTSLAEQFF
TRBV7-9	NA	TRBJ1-2	CASSLGGLEYYGYTF
TRBV11-1	NA	TRBJ2-1	CASSTRRSPGYNEQFF
TRBV11-3	once	TRBJ1-6	CASSVRGSYNSPLHF
TRBV23-1	NA	TRBJ1-2	CASSGVETGVSGYTF
TRBV11-2	once	TRBJ2-5	CASRGTASDRGREETQYF
TRBV6-5	NA	TRBJ2-6	CASSYGSSSGANVLTF
TRBV28	NA	TRBJ2-5	CASSYGQGSFETQYF
TRBV19	NA	TRBJ1-5	CASSIRISNQPQHF
TRBV19	NA	TRBJ1-1	CASSQGNTEAFF
TRBV2	NA	TRBJ1-1	CASSEETAAEAFF
TRBV3-1/TRBV3-2	NA	TRBJ2-5	CASSQTSGETQYF
TRBV18	NA	TRBJ1-1	CASSRGQLPSSPEAFF
TRBV7-9	NA	TRBJ2-2	CASSPPQTATGELFF
TRBV6-4	few	TRBJ2-1	CASSDQVAGGYNEQFF
TRBV6-5	NA	TRBJ1-2	CASTRTGSGYTF
TRBV27	NA	TRBJ2-2	CASSQEANRLNTGELFF
TRBV7-9	NA	TRBJ1-2	CASSLPDKASYGYTF
TRBV5-8	NA	TRBJ1-1	CASSHPSYRSTVEAFF
TRBV3-1/TRBV3-2	NA	TRBJ2-1	CASSQGLGIGNEQFF
TRBV5-1	NA	TRBJ1-2	CASSSTGVENYGYTF
TRBV5-4	few	TRBJ1-4	CASSIGGSATNEKLFF
TRBV29-1	once	TRBJ1-1	CSVESSRTEAFF
TRBV9	NA	TRBJ1-3	CASSSVPGAGNTIYF
TRBV27	NA	TRBJ1-5	CASSSLGADQPQHF
TRBV2	NA	TRBJ2-5	CASSLASGYQETQYF
TRBV6-5	NA	TRBJ2-4	CASSLVQGGQYF
TRBV27	NA	TRBJ1-2	CASSLLGDSPNYGYTF
TRBV2	NA	TRBJ1-2	CASSSDRAGGYTF
TRBV6-4	NA	TRBJ2-3	CASKKTSGSTDTQYF
TRBV5-6	NA	TRBJ2-7	CASSPRAGDYEQYF
TRBV5-1	NA	TRBJ2-3	CASSPVGGDTQYF
TRBV5-1	NA	TRBJ1-1	CASSPKGVSNTEAFF
TRBV27	NA	TRBJ1-2	CASRTAGQLYGYTF
TRBV7-9	NA	TRBJ1-1	CAGGPATEAFF